The 11 T cell receptor beta chains presented below share a single source sample, sequenced in a study of T cell repertoires in cytomegalovirus infection. TCRdb analysed the reads with MiXCR anew, one entry per CDR3 protein. Of some 450,000 distinct CDR3 sequences in the sample, approximately 33% were seen once. The sequencing sample was made of PBMCs. The source of these receptors is a human donor in good health (CMV status not recorded). Some clones in this sample may be carry-over from other donors' samples.

In the case of this clonotype: A read error may be the cause here, since a much bigger clone is one base away. This rearrangement joins TRBV7-3 to TRBJ1-1; D is ambiguous. V lost 2 bases and J 3 bases, leaving 10 bases between the germline ends. This CDR3 has 14 amino acids. Germline V gives CDR1 SGHTA, CDR2 FQGTGA. The DNA of the CDR3 is TGTGCCAGCAGCTTAGTAGGTAGGGACACTGAAGCTTTCTTT. It is translated as CASSLVGRDTEAFF.

The chain combines TRBV24-1 with TRBJ2-5; 7 nucleotides agree with TRBD1. The CDR3 spans 14 residues. Germline lookup yields CDR1 KGHDR and CDR2 SFDVKD. J was trimmed by 5 bases and V by 5 bases; bases with no gene match: 7. CDR3 sequence (DNA): TGTGCCACCAGTGGAGGACAGGTGGGCGAGACCCAGTACTTC. This sequence encodes CATSGGQVGETQYF.

This clonotype was seen at least ten times. The chain couples TRBV7-8 to TRBJ1-1; maybe TRBD1 (6 bases). CDR3 length: 15 amino acids. Looked up from germline, CDR1 is SGHVS and CDR2 is FQNEAQ. V gave up 7 bases and J gave up 1 base, with 16 bases separating them. The CDR3 here is CASTTWKGGNTEAFF. The CDR3 DNA follows: TGTGCCAGCACCACATGGAAGGGGGGGAACACTGAAGCTTTCTTT.

This chain uses TRBV18 with TRBJ1-1, with D perhaps matching TRBD1 (6 bases). Per germline, CDR1 KGHSH and CDR2 LQKENI. CDR3 length: 13 residues. Trimming took off 6 bases at V and 1 base at J, with 9 bases between the two ends. The CDR3 protein is CASSGTQNTEAFF. The CDR3 nucleotides read TGTGCCAGCTCCGGGACACAGAACACTGAAGCTTTCTTT.

This clonotype was detected only a few times. V is TRBV3-1 and J is TRBJ1-1; D not resolved. Between the trimmed V and J ends, which lost 2 bases and 4 bases, there was a span of 14 bases. Germline V CDR1 and CDR2: LGHDT, YNNKEL (reference sequence). The CDR3 loop spans 15 amino acids. The CDR3 DNA is TGTGCCAGCAGCCAATCCCATTTTCTGAGCACTGAAGCTTTCTTT. Translating it yields CASSQSHFLSTEAFF.

This clonotype was found once. The gene calls are TRBV6-6 and TRBJ2-5, with 12 nucleotides matching TRBD2. There are 16 residues in the CDR3. The J segment lost 1 base and the V segment lost 6 bases, leaving 6 bases of the junction unmatched. Germline CDR1 is MNHNY and CDR2 is SVGAGI (reference sequence). In DNA form, the CDR3 reads TGTGCCAGCAGAGAGAGACTAGCGGGGGCCCAAGAGACCCAGTACTTC. This sequence encodes CASRERLAGAQETQYF.

The V call is TRBV19, the J call TRBJ1-1, with D possibly being TRBD1 (5 bases). This CDR3 is 12 amino acids long. V was clipped by 3 bases and J by 8 bases, with 10 bases between them. CDR1 is LNHDA, CDR2 SQIVND, per germline (reference sequence). The CDR3 loop is CASSMGVREAFF. The CDR3 nucleotides are TGTGCCAGTAGTATGGGGGTAAGAGAAGCTTTCTTT.

The V call is TRBV2, the J call TRBJ2-7; D might be TRBD2 (5 bases). V dropped 2 bases and J dropped 2 bases, with 10 bases sitting between them. Germline assignment: CDR1 SNHLY and CDR2 FYNNEI. This CDR3 has 14 amino acids. The CDR3 DNA sequence: TGTGCCAGCAGTGAACCGGGGTGGACCTACGAGCAGTACTTC. This encodes CASSEPGWTYEQYF.

The J gene is TRBJ1-5, the V gene TRBV6-2 or TRBV6-3; D gene unclear. Germline V gene data show CDR1 as MNHEY and CDR2 as SVGEGT. The CDR3 is 12 amino acids. Trimming removed 6 bases at V and 3 bases at J, with 6 bases between. The CDR3 nucleotides are TGTGCCAGCAGAGAATACAATCAGCCCCAGCATTTT. Translation gives CASREYNQPQHF.

On this clonotype itself: The CDR3 ends on some other residue instead of the conserved phenylalanine or tryptophan, so this is likely a read error. V is TRBV5-1 and J is TRBJ2-7, with D maybe TRBD2 (6 bases). The CDR3 length is 18 residues. V lost 4 bases and J lost 0, with 23 bases in between. CDR1 is SGHRS, CDR2 YFSETQ, per germline. The DNA for the CDR3 is TGCGCCAGCAGCCCGGAATTAGGTGCGGGGTCTCTCTCCTACGAGCAGTACTTA. Its translation: CASSPELGAGSLSYEQYL.

This clonotype was seen a handful of times. This chain links TRBV27 with TRBJ2-1; 10 bases are shared with TRBD1. Trimming took 3 bases from V and 8 from J; bases not matched to a gene: 4. Germline V gene sequence: CDR1 MNHEY, CDR2 SMNVEV (reference sequence). CDR3 length: 14 amino acids. The CDR3 is CASSLLGQGHEQFF. The CDR3, as DNA: TGTGCCAGCAGTTTGTTGGGACAGGGGCATGAGCAGTTCTTC.